This TCR beta chain stems from a study of cytotoxic CD8 clonotypes in ibrutinib-treated CLL. Overall study findings and caveats: Among the clonotypes, public ones were uncommon and contracted or held stable on treatment. Exceeding age-matched healthy donors, baseline clonality also tracked the counts of circulating CD8+ T cells. For progressing versus sustained-remission patients, sampling times were not the same.

The V and J ends lost 4 bases and 2 bases respectively, with 18 bases between them. CDR1 is MGHRA, CDR2 YSYEKL, per germline. The CDR3 is made up of 16 amino acids. The method was immunoSEQ multiplex PCR; TCRdb's version includes in-frame clones alone and lacks a portion of them. Counted here are around 150,000 clones, about 84% occurring once; the ten biggest clones make up less than 8.5%. A word on this clone: Its target is unknown.

The V call is TRBV4-1, the J call TRBJ2-7, with D tentatively TRBD2 (6 bases). The sequenced sample was PBMCs, obtained after 36 months of ibrutinib treatment. The origin of this receptor is a human donor with chronic lymphocytic leukemia. Here the CDR3 DNA reads TGCGCCAGCAGCCGAGTCGTTGGCGGGGCTACCTACGAGCAGTACTTC. Its translation: CASSRVVGGATYEQYF.